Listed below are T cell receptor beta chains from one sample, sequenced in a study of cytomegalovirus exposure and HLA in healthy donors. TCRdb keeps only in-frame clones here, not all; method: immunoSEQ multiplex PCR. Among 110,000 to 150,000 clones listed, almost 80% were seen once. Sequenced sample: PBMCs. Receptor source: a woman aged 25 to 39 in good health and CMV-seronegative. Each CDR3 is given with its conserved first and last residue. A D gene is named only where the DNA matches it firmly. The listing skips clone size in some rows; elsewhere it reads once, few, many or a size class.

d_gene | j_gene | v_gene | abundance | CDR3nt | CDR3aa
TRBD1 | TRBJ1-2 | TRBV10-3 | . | TGTGCCACAGGAGGGACAGGGGAAGATGGCTACACCTTC | CATGGTGEDGYTF
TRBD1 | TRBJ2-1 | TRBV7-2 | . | TGTGCCAGCAGCTTAGCGGAGTCAGGGGGTTACAATGAGCAGTTCTTC | CASSLAESGGYNEQFF
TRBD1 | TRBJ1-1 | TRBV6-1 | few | TGTGCCAGCAGAAGACAGGGAGAGTTGAACACTGAAGCTTTCTTT | CASRRQGELNTEAFF
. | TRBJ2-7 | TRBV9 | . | TGTGCCAGCAGCGCAGGAGGAAGGGCCTACGAGCAGTACTTC | CASSAGGRAYEQYF
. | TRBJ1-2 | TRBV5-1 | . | TGCGCCAGCAGGTTTGCCCCGGACAGCGCCCGGGATGGCTACACCTTC | CASRFAPDSARDGYTF
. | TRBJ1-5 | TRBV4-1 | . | TGCGCCAGCAGCCAAGGTCGGGCCAGGGGCAATCAGCCCCAGCATTTT | CASSQGRARGNQPQHF
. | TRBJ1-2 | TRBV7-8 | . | TGTGCCAGCAGGATCCAGGGTGGAAATGGCTACACCTTC | CASRIQGGNGYTF
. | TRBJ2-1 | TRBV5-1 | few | TGCGCCAGCAGCTTCAGGCCAGCCTCCTACAATGAGCAGTTCTTC | CASSFRPASYNEQFF
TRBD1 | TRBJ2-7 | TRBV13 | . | TGTGCCAGCAGCCCCGACAGGGACGACGAGCAGTACTTC | CASSPDRDDEQYF
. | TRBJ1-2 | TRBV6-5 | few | TGTGCCAGCAGTGCAGGGGTTTCTTTCTATGGCTACACCTTC | CASSAGVSFYGYTF
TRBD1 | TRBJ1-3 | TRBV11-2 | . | TGTGCCAGCAGCCTGGACAGGGGCCCTGGAAACACCATATATTTT | CASSLDRGPGNTIYF
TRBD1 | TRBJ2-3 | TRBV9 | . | TGTGCCAGCAGCGTCAAGGGGGCGGTTGGGACAGATACGCAGTATTTT | CASSVKGAVGTDTQYF
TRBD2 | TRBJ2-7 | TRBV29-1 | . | TGCAGCGTTCCTAGCGGGGGGAGCTACGAGCAGTACTTC | CSVPSGGSYEQYF
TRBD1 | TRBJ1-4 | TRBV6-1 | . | TGTGCCAGCAGGGGACAGCGTGCAACTAATGAAAAACTGTTTTTT | CASRGQRATNEKLFF
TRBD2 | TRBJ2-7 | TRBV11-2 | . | TGTGCCAGCAGCTGGGGGGGCGGGGGGATCTACGAGCAGTACTTC | CASSWGGGGIYEQYF
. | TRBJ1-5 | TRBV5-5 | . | TGTGCCAGCAGCTTACAGGGTGGCAATCAGCCCCAGCATTTT | CASSLQGGNQPQHF
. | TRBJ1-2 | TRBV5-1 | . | TGCGCCAGCAGCCAGCAACAGGGCTGGTATGGCTACACCTTC | CASSQQQGWYGYTF
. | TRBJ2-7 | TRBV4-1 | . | TGCGCCAGCAGCCAAGAGCCTACAGGGATCTACGAGCAGTACTTC | CASSQEPTGIYEQYF
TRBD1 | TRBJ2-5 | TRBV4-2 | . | TGTGCCAGCAGCCACCGCTCCGGACAGGGGGCTATCCAAGAGACCCAGTACTTC | CASSHRSGQGAIQETQYF
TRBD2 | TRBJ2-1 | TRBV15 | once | TGTGCCACCAGCACAGCGGGGGGGCGAGGGAATGAGCAGTTCTTC | CATSTAGGRGNEQFF